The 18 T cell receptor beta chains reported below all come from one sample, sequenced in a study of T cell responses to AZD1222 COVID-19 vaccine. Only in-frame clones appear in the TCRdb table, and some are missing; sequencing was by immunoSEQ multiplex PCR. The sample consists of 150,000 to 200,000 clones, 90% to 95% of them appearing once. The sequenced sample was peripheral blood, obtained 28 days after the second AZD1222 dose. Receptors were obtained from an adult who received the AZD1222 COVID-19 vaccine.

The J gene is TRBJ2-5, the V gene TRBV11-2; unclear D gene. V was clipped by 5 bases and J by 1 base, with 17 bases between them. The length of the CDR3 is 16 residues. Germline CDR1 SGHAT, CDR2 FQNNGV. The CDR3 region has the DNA TGTGCCAGCAGCCCCGGATGGTCAGTATCCCAAGAGACCCAGTACTTC. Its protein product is CASSPGWSVSQETQYF. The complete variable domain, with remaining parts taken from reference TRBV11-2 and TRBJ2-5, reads EAGVAQSPRYKIIEKRQSVAFWCNPISGHATLYWYQQILGQGPKLLIQFQNNGVVDDSQLPKDRFSAERLKGVDSTLKIQPAKLEDSAVYLCASSPGWSVSQETQYFGPGTRLLVL.

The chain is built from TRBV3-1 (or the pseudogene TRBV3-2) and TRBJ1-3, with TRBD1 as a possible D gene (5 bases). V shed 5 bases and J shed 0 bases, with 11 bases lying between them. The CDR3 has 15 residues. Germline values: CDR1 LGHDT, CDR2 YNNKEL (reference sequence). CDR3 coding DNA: TGTGCCAGCAGCTTTGGGGGGAGCTCTGGAAACACCATATATTTT. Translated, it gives CASSFGGSSGNTIYF.

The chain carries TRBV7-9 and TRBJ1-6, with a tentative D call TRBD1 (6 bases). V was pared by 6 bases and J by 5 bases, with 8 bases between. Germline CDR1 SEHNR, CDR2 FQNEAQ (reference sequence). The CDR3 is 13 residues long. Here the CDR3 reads CASRDRDNSPLHF. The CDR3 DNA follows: TGTGCCAGCAGGGACAGAGATAATTCACCCCTCCACTTT.

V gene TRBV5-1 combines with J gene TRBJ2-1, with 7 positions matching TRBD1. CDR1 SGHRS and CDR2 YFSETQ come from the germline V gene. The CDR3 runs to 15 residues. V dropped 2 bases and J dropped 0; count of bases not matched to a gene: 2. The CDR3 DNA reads TGCGCCAGCAGCTTCGAGGGGGCCTCCTACAATGAGCAGTTCTTC. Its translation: CASSFEGASYNEQFF.

CDR3 amino acids: CASSSTSDRYNEQFF. DNA of the CDR3: TGTGCCAGCAGTTCAACTAGCGACAGGTACAATGAGCAGTTCTTC. V and J are TRBV28 and TRBJ2-1, with a weak D call TRBD2 (7 bases). CDR3 length: 15 amino acids. Germline lookup yields CDR1 MDHEN and CDR2 SYDVKM. V lost 4 bases to trimming and J lost 4 bases, with 14 bases between them.

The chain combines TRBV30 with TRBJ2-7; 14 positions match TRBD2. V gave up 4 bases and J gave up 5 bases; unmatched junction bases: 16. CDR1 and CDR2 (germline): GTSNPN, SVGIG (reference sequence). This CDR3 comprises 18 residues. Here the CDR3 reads CAWTPGPGLAGVRDEQYF. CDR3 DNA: TGTGCCTGGACCCCCGGCCCGGGACTAGCGGGAGTACGGGACGAGCAGTACTTC.

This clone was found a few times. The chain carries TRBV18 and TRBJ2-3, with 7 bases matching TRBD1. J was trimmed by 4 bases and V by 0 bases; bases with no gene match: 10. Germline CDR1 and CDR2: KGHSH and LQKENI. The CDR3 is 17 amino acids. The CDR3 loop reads CASSPPRFDRVADTQYF. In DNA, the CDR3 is TGTGCCAGCTCACCACCTCGATTCGACAGGGTGGCAGATACGCAGTATTTT.

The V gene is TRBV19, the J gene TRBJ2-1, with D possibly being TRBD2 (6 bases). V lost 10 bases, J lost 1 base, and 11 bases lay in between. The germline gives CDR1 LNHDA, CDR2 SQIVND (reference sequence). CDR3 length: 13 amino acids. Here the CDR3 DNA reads TGTGCCACCCGGGACTCTTCCTACAATGAGCAGTTCTTC. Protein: CATRDSSYNEQFF.

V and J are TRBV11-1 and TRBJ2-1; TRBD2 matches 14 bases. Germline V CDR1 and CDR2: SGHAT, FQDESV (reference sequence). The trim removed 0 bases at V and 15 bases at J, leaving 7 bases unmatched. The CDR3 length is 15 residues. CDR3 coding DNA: TGTGCCAGCAGCTTAGCGCGGGGACTAGCGGGAGATGTGTTCTTC. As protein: CASSLARGLAGDVFF.

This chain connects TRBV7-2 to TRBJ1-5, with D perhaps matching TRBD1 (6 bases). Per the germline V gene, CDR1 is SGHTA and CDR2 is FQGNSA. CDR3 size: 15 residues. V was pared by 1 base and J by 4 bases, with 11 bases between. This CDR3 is CASSLGGQRNQPQHF. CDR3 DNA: TGTGCCAGCAGCTTAGGCGGACAGCGGAATCAGCCCCAGCATTTT.

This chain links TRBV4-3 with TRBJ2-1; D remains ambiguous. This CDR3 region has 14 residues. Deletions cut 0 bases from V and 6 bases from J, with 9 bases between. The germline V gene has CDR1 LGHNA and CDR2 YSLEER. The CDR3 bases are TGCGCCAGCAGCCAAGATCTGTGGGTCAATGAGCAGTTCTTC. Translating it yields CASSQDLWVNEQFF.

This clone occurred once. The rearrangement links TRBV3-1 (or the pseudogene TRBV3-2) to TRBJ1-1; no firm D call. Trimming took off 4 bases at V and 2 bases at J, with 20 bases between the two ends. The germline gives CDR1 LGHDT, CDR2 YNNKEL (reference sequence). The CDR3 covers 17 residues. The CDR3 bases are TGTGCCAGCAGCCCGTCTCCATGGTCTTCGTACAACACTGAAGCTTTCTTT. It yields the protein CASSPSPWSSYNTEAFF.

The CDR3 sequence: CASSLVETGELFF. CDR3 sequence (DNA): TGTGCCAGCAGCTTGGTAGAAACCGGGGAGCTGTTTTTT. V gene TRBV5-6 combines with J gene TRBJ2-2; D is unclear. The germline V and J ends were trimmed by 0 bases and 5 bases, with 5 bases remaining between them. This CDR3 has 13 residues. CDR1 is SGHDT and CDR2 is YYEEEE in the germline V gene.

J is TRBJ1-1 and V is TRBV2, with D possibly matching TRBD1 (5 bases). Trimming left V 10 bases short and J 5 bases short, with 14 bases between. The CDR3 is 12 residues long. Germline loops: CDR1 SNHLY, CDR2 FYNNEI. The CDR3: CATQRGGTEAFF. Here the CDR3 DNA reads TGTGCCACCCAAAGGGGAGGGACTGAAGCTTTCTTT.

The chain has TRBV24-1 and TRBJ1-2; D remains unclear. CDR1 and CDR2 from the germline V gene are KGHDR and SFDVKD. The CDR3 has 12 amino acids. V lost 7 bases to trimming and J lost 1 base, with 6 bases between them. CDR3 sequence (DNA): TGTGCCACCAGACATGTTAACTATGGCTACACCTTC. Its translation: CATRHVNYGYTF.

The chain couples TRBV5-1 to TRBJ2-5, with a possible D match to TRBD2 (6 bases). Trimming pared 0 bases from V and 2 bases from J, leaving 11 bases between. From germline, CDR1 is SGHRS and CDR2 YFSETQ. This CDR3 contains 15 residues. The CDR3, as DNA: TGCGCCAGCAGCTTGGCTCTACGGGAGCAAGAGACCCAGTACTTC. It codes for CASSLALREQETQYF.

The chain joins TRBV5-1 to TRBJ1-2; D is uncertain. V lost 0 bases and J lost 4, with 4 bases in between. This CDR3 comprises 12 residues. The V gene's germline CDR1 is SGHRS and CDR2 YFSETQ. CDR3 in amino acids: CASSLEGYGYTF. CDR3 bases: TGCGCCAGCAGCTTGGAAGGCTATGGCTACACCTTC. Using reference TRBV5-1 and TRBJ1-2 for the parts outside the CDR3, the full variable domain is KAGVTQTPRYLIKTRGQQVTLSCSPISGHRSVSWYQQTPGQGLQFLFEYFSETQRNKGNFPGRFSGRQFSNSRSEMNVSTLELGDSALYLCASSLEGYGYTFGSGTRLTVV.

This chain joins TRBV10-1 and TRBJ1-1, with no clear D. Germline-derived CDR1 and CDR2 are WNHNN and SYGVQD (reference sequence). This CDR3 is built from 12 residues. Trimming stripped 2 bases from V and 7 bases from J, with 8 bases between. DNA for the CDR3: TGCGCCAGCAGTGAGAACTTGGGTGAAGCTTTCTTT. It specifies CASSENLGEAFF.